These T cell receptor beta chains were read from a single sample in a study of blood T cell repertoires in COVID-19. The repertoire was sequenced with immunoSEQ multiplex PCR; TCRdb's copy has only in-frame clones and lacks some. The data show 150,000 to 200,000 clones, about 91% seen once. The sample taken for sequencing was PBMCs or T cells enriched from blood (not recorded which). All receptors come from a woman aged 18-35 years who had recovered from COVID-19. Both conserved end residues are part of each CDR3. A D gene is named only where the DNA matches it firmly. A clone size is listed for some rows: how often the clone was seen (once, few, many), or a class if it is expanded.

.	.	TRBJ2-7	TRBV25-1	TGTGCCAGCAGGAGAGGAGGGTCCTCCTACGAGCAGTACTTC	CASRRGGSSYEQYF
.	.	TRBJ2-1	TRBV29-1	TGCAGCGTCGGCGGGGTTCTCAATGAGCAGTTCTTC	CSVGGVLNEQFF
.	.	TRBJ2-5	TRBV30	TGTGCCTGGAGTGAAGGACCGACCCACGGAGGTCCCGGGATCCTCAGTGAGACCCAGTACTTC	CAWSEGPTHGGPGILSETQYF
.	.	TRBJ2-3	TRBV19	TGTGCCAGTAGTATTGGGTCGGGAGATACGCAGTATTTT	CASSIGSGDTQYF
.	.	TRBJ1-4	TRBV12-5	TGTGCTAGTGGAACAGGGATTGAAAAACTGTTTTTT	CASGTGIEKLFF
.	few	TRBJ2-7	TRBV15	TGTGCCACCAGCAGAGAGAGGGGGGGTCCGTCTGACGAGCAGTACTTC	CATSRERGGPSDEQYF
TRBD1	.	TRBJ1-5	TRBV2	TGTGCCAGCAGTCAAGACAGGGGATTTAGCAATCAGCCCCAGCATTTT	CASSQDRGFSNQPQHF
.	few	TRBJ1-5	TRBV27	TGTGCCAGCAGTTTATACGGGAATAGCAATCAGCCCCAGCATTTT	CASSLYGNSNQPQHF
TRBD1	.	TRBJ2-2	TRBV28	TGTGCCAGCAGCCGGGACAGGGACCGGGCCGGGGAGCTGTTTTTT	CASSRDRDRAGELFF
.	.	TRBJ2-1	TRBV6-5	TGTGCCAGCAGTCGCCCGGGACTCACCTACAATGAGCAGTTCTTC	CASSRPGLTYNEQFF
.	.	TRBJ1-2	TRBV2	TGTGCCAGCAGACAGAATAACTATGGCTACACCTTC	CASRQNNYGYTF
.	.	TRBJ2-5	TRBV11-2	TGTGCCAGCAGCCAAAGGGGGATCCAAGAGACCCAGTACTTC	CASSQRGIQETQYF
TRBD1	.	TRBJ2-5	TRBV9	TGTGCCAGCACAAGCGGACAGGGGCCTCAAGAGACCCAGTACTTC	CASTSGQGPQETQYF
TRBD2	.	TRBJ2-3	TRBV9	TGTGCCAGCAGCGTAGGCATTAGCGGGAGCACAGATACGCAGTATTTT	CASSVGISGSTDTQYF
.	.	TRBJ1-1	TRBV27	TGTGCCAGCAGTTTAATAGGGGCGGTAACGGCTGAAGCTTTCTTT	CASSLIGAVTAEAFF
.	.	TRBJ1-5	TRBV27	TGTGCCAGCAGTTACGGGGGAGGCCAGCCCCAGCATTTT	CASSYGGGQPQHF
.	.	TRBJ2-7	TRBV30	TGTGCCTGGAGTGTTCTAGGCAGACCGGTGTACTTC	CAWSVLGRPVYF
TRBD1	.	TRBJ2-6	TRBV28	TGTGCCAGCAGTTTATGGGGACAGGGGGCTGGGGCCAACGTCCTGACTTTC	CASSLWGQGAGANVLTF
.	.	TRBJ2-1	TRBV7-3	TGTGCCAGCAGCCCCTCACAGGGACGCAATGATGAGCAGTTCTTC	CASSPSQGRNDEQFF
TRBD1	.	TRBJ1-1	TRBV5-1	TGCGCCAGCGCAACGGGACAGGGGAACACTGAAGCTTTCTTT	CASATGQGNTEAFF
TRBD2	.	TRBJ2-3	TRBV5-1	TGCGCCAGCAGCATGGGACTAGCGGGAGACCCAGATACGCAGTATTTT	CASSMGLAGDPDTQYF
.	.	TRBJ1-1	TRBV7-9	TGTGCCAGCAGCTTAGATGAGGGTCGGGGGAACACTGAAGCTTTCTTT	CASSLDEGRGNTEAFF
TRBD1	.	TRBJ2-6	TRBV29-1	TGCAGCGTTGTGGGACAGGGGGCAATCGGGGCCAACGTCCTGACTTTC	CSVVGQGAIGANVLTF
TRBD1	once	TRBJ2-5	TRBV6-5	TGTGCCAGCAGTTACTCGACAGGGACCCAAGAGACCCAGTACTTC	CASSYSTGTQETQYF
.	few	TRBJ1-4	TRBV7-9	TGTGCCAGCAGCTTCTCAGGGACAACTAATGAAAAACTGTTTTTT	CASSFSGTTNEKLFF
.	.	TRBJ2-2	TRBV12-3/TRBV12-4	TGTGCCAGCTATTTCCCGCTAACCGGGGAGCTGTTTTTT	CASYFPLTGELFF
TRBD1	.	TRBJ2-7	TRBV5-1	TGCGCCAGCAGCATTGACCGGGACAGGCCAACCTACGAGCAGTACTTC	CASSIDRDRPTYEQYF
TRBD1	.	TRBJ2-1	TRBV19	TGTGCCACTCGGGGACAGGGAATTCGATATGAGCAGTTCTTC	CATRGQGIRYEQFF
TRBD2	.	TRBJ2-7	TRBV13	TGTGCCAGCAGCTTTACCCCTCGGGCTAGCGGGAGTAACTACGAGCAGTACTTC	CASSFTPRASGSNYEQYF
.	.	TRBJ2-7	TRBV2	TGTGCCAGCAGTGTTCTGGGGGGAACTCATATCTTC	CASSVLGGTHIF
.	.	TRBJ2-2	TRBV27	TGTGCCAGCAGTTTCGTCGGAGGTGTAAACACCGGGGAGCTGTTTTTT	CASSFVGGVNTGELFF
.	.	TRBJ1-1	TRBV29-1	TGCAGCGTTGAAGGACAGCGAAACACTGAAGCTTTCTTT	CSVEGQRNTEAFF
.	.	TRBJ1-3	TRBV14	TGTGCCAGCAGCCAAGGGGCGAGCTCTGGAAACACCATATATTTT	CASSQGASSGNTIYF
.	.	TRBJ2-2	TRBV27	TGTGCCAGTAAAACCCAGGGGGGAGCTACTTCGAACACCGGGGAGCTGTTTTTT	CASKTQGGATSNTGELFF
TRBD2	.	TRBJ2-7	TRBV7-2	TGTGCCAGCAGCTCGCTAGCGGGAGCAGGCTACGAGCAGTACTTC	CASSSLAGAGYEQYF
TRBD2	.	TRBJ2-7	TRBV28	TGTGCCAGCAGTTCACCCAGGGGACTAGCGCCGGGCGAGCAGTACTTC	CASSSPRGLAPGEQYF
.	.	TRBJ2-5	TRBV24-1	TGTGCCACCAGTGCGGGAGGGGGCCGCGTCCCCCAAGAGACCCAGTACTTC	CATSAGGGRVPQETQYF
TRBD2	.	TRBJ2-2	TRBV10-3	TGTGCCATCAGTGGGACTAGCGGGAGGGGTCGGCCCGGGGAGCTGTTTTTT	CAISGTSGRGRPGELFF
.	.	TRBJ1-1	TRBV10-3	TGTGCCACACTGAAGGGGTTTGGCGTGACTGAAGCTTTCTTT	CATLKGFGVTEAFF
TRBD2	.	TRBJ2-1	TRBV27	TGTGCCAGCAGTCCCCAGCGGGAGTACAATGAGCAGTTCTTC	CASSPQREYNEQFF
.	.	TRBJ2-4	TRBV5-1	TGCGCCAGCAGCTTGGTCCAGGGCCAAGTAAACATTCAGTACTTC	CASSLVQGQVNIQYF
.	.	TRBJ2-1	TRBV6-5	TGTGCCAGCAGTTATGGCCGAACCTACAATGAGCAGTTCTTC	CASSYGRTYNEQFF
.	.	TRBJ2-6	TRBV30	TGTGCCTGGAGGACTACAGGGACTGGGGCCAACGTCCTGACTTTC	CAWRTTGTGANVLTF
.	.	TRBJ1-1	TRBV10-2	TGCGCCAGCTTACCCCGGGAGGGACATACTGAAGCTTTCTTT	CASLPREGHTEAFF
TRBD2	.	TRBJ2-1	TRBV19	TGTGCCAGTAGTGCTAGCGGGAACTCCTACAATGAGCAGTTCTTC	CASSASGNSYNEQFF
.	.	TRBJ2-5	TRBV13	TGTGCCAGCAGCTTAGGCCAGGGTAGCGGTGGGGAGACCCAGTACTTC	CASSLGQGSGGETQYF
TRBD1	.	TRBJ1-1	TRBV6-5	TGTGCCAGCAGGGGGGACAGTGGCTCAAAAGAAGCTTTCTTT	CASRGDSGSKEAFF
.	.	TRBJ2-2	TRBV18	TGTGCCAGCTCACCAGTGCAGGGTATCACCGGGGAGCTGTTTTTT	CASSPVQGITGELFF
.	.	TRBJ1-3	TRBV4-1	TGCGCCAGCAGCCAAGATCACGGGGGTTTTGGAAACACCATATATTTT	CASSQDHGGFGNTIYF
.	.	TRBJ1-2	TRBV27	TGTGCCAGCAGTGCCCTAACAGGGCGGAACTATGGCTACACCTTC	CASSALTGRNYGYTF
TRBD2	.	TRBJ2-7	TRBV2	TGTGCCAGCAGGGGAAGCGGGGACCTCTCCTACGAGCAGTACTTC	CASRGSGDLSYEQYF
.	.	TRBJ2-7	TRBV3-1/TRBV3-2	TGTGCCAGCAGCCAAGTAGGGACACGAACCTACGAGCAGTACTTC	CASSQVGTRTYEQYF
TRBD2	.	TRBJ2-2	TRBV6-4	TGTGCCAGCAGTGACTCCCCAGCGGGGGCTACCGGGGAGCTGTTTTTT	CASSDSPAGATGELFF
.	.	TRBJ1-2	TRBV28	TGTGCCAGCATCATGGGAGGGGGAGTCTACACCTTC	CASIMGGGVYTF
.	.	TRBJ1-5	TRBV6-5	TGTGCCACGCGGGGGGGTTACCGTCAGCCCCAGCATTTT	CATRGGYRQPQHF
.	.	TRBJ2-2	TRBV4-2	TGTGCCAGCAGCCAAGATTTACAGGGTAACGGGGAGCTGTTTTTT	CASSQDLQGNGELFF
TRBD1	.	TRBJ2-7	TRBV5-1	TGCGCCAGCAGCTCCCGGGACAGGGGACCATACGAGCAGTACTTC	CASSSRDRGPYEQYF
.	.	TRBJ2-2	TRBV9	TGTGCCAGCAGCGTAGAGGCTAGCGCGGAAACCGGGGAGCTGTTTTTT	CASSVEASAETGELFF